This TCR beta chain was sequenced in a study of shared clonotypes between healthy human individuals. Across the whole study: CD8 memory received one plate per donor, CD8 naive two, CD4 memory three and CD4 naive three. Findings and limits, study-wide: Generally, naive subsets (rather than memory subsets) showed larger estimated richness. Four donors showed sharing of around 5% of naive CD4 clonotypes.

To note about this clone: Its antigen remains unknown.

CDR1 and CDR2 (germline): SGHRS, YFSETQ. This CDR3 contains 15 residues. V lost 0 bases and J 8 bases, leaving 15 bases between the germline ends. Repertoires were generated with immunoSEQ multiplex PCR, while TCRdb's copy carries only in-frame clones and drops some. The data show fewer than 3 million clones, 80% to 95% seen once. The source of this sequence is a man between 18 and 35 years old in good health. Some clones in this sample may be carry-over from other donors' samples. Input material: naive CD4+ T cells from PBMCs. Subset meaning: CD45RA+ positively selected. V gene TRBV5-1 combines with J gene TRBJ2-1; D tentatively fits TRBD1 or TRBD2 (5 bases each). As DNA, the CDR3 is TGCGCCAGCAGCTTGGTAACAGGACTTGTATATGAGCAGTTCTTC. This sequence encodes CASSLVTGLVYEQFF.